What follows describes a single TCR beta chain. Its specificity is unknown. The data stem from a study of T cell responses to AZD1222 COVID-19 vaccine. Study-wide findings and caveats: A rise in Spike-specific TCR breadth and depth followed two AZD1222 doses. Reportedly, nearly half the spike-specific TCRs target unmutated variant regions. Repertoire samples came only from after the peak T cell response. Donors were mostly white British, more females; clonal diversity possibly underestimated.

Using immunoSEQ multiplex PCR, the repertoire was profiled, and TCRdb retains in-frame clones only, with some absent. The sample has roughly 62,000 clones; roughly three quarters are singletons. Sequenced here: peripheral blood, sampled on day 0 of AZD1222 vaccination. The receptor's source is an adult in good health.

CDR3 residues: CASGQFGEQFF. In DNA, the CDR3 is TGTGCCAGCGGGCAGTTTGGTGAGCAGTTCTTC. The V call is TRBV11-3, the J call TRBJ2-1, with D hard to call. The germline CDR1 and CDR2 sequences are SGHNT and YENEEA. The length of the CDR3 is 11 residues. Trimming left V 8 bases short and J 9 bases short, with 11 bases between.